This T cell receptor (beta chain) stems from a study of CD8 T cells in Susac syndrome. Trimming pared 0 bases from V and 7 bases from J, leaving 12 bases between. Germline values: CDR1 GTSNPN, CDR2 SVGIG (reference sequence). CDR3 length equals 13 residues. Findings and caveats of the study: The relatively small number of individuals in the TCR sequencing and HLA analysis was acknowledged by the study.

RNA totalling about 0.45 to 1 ug underwent reverse transcription with random hexamers. The authors amplified TCR beta CDR3 across 54 Vbeta and 13 Jbeta using immunoSEQ multiplex PCR. TCRdb re-called the immunoSEQ multiplex PCR reads with MiXCR, one entry per CDR3 protein. The repertoire holds nearly 200,000 distinct CDR3 sequences, with about 95% as singletons. Details on this clonotype: Its specificity is not known.

Sequencing of TCR beta was undertaken in CD8+ and CD4+ T cells derived from blood. Relapsing-remitting disease, either stable or active, was present in the multiple sclerosis controls, who were treatment-naive patients. The TCR was taken from a human donor with multiple sclerosis. The rearrangement uses TRBV30 and TRBJ2-5, with D hard to call. Sequencing was done on a sample of CD4+ T cells from PBMCs. DNA of the CDR3: TGTGCCTGGAGTGTACGCGGTTTCGGGACCCAGTACTTC. This gives the protein CAWSVRGFGTQYF.